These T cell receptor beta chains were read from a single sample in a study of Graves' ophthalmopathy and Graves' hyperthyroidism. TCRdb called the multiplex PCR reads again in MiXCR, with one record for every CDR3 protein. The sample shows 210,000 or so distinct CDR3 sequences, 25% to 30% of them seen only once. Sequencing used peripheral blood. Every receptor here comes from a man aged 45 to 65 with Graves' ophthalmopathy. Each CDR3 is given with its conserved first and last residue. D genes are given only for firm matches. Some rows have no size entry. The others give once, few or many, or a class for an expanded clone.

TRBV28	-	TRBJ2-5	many	CASSSRGVETQYF	TGTGCCAGCAGTTCTAGGGGGGTGGAGACCCAGTACTTC
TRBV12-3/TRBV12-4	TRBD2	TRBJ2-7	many	CASKPGDGVGTNYEQYF	TGTGCCAGCAAACCTGGGGACGGCGTGGGGACTAACTACGAGCAGTACTTC
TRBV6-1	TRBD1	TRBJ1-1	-	CASSDRTGQNTEAFF	TGTGCCAGCAGTGACAGGACAGGCCAGAACACTGAAGCTTTCTTT
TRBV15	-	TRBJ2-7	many	CATSRDPESSRVEQYF	TGTGCCACCAGCAGAGATCCGGAGAGTTCCAGGGTCGAGCAGTACTTC
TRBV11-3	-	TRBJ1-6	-	CASSSDRWNSPLHF	TGTGCCAGCAGCTCGGACAGATGGAATTCACCCCTCCACTTT
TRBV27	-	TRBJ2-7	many	CASSPRGSYYEQYF	TGTGCCAGCAGTCCCCGAGGTAGTTACTACGAGCAGTACTTC
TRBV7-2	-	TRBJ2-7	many	CASSSIVGYEQYF	TGTGCCAGCAGCTCCATCGTAGGCTACGAGCAGTACTTC
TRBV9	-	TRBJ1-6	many	CASSQSGDNSPLHF	TGTGCCAGCAGCCAGTCAGGGGATAATTCACCCCTCCACTTT
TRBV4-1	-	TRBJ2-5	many	CASSQLELQETQYF	TGCGCCAGCAGCCAACTAGAACTCCAAGAGACCCAGTACTTC
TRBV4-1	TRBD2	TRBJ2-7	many	CASSQDPGLAGAEQYF	TGCGCCAGCAGCCAAGATCCGGGACTAGCGGGAGCCGAGCAGTACTTC
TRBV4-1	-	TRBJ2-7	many	CASSQVYTSTYYEQYF	TGCGCCAGCAGCCAAGTCTATACTAGCACATACTACGAGCAGTACTTC
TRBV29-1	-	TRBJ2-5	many	CSVGARNPWETQYF	TGCAGCGTGGGGGCGAGAAACCCCTGGGAGACCCAGTACTTC
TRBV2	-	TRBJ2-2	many	CASSGSPGGGGDTGELFF	TGTGCCAGCAGTGGCTCCCCGGGTGGAGGGGGAGACACCGGGGAGCTGTTTTTT
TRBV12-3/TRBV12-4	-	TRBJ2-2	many	CASRNPPGELFF	TGTGCCAGCAGGAATCCTCCCGGGGAGCTGTTTTTT
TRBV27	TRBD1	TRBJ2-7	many	CASSLDRDSYEQYF	TGTGCCAGCAGTTTAGACAGGGACTCCTACGAGCAGTACTTC
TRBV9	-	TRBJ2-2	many	CASSVALTGKDGELFF	TGTGCCAGCAGCGTAGCTTTAACGGGAAAAGACGGGGAGCTGTTTTTT
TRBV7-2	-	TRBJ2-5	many	CASSLNPSGLETQYF	TGTGCCAGCAGCTTAAACCCCTCGGGTCTGGAGACCCAGTACTTC
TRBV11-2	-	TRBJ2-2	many	CASRPDRFTNTGELFF	TGTGCCAGCAGACCGGACCGATTCACGAACACCGGGGAGCTGTTTTTT
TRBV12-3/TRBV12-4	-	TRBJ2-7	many	CASSQRGTGGPYEQYF	TGTGCCAGCAGCCAGAGGGGGACGGGAGGTCCCTACGAGCAGTACTTC
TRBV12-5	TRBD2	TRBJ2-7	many	CASGSYSGSVYEQYF	TGTGCTAGTGGTTCGTATAGCGGGAGTGTGTACGAGCAGTACTTC
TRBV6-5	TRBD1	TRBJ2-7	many	CASSYRDRRYEQYF	TGTGCCAGCAGTTACCGGGACAGGAGGTACGAGCAGTACTTC
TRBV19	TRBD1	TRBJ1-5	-	CASSIVTGGGSAQHF	TGTGCCAGTAGTATAGTGACAGGGGGGGGATCGGCCCAGCATTTT